Listed below are T cell receptor beta chains from one sample, sequenced in a study of blood T cell repertoires in COVID-19. Sequencing used immunoSEQ multiplex PCR; TCRdb keeps in-frame clones, though not all of them. The sample yields about 210,000 clones, about 86% seen once. The sequenced sample consisted of peripheral blood. The receptors come from a woman aged 50 to 60 with acute or convalescent COVID-19. The CDR3 runs from the conserved cysteine through the conserved F or W. A D gene is named only where the DNA matches it firmly. Rows give clone size only sometimes, using once, few, many, or a class for an expanded clone.

cdr3_nt: TGCGCCAGCAGCCCTGGACTTAGCACAGATACGCAGTATTTT; cdr3_aa: CASSPGLSTDTQYF; d_call: NA; v_call: TRBV4-1; clone_size: NA; j_call: TRBJ2-3
cdr3_nt: TGCGCCAGCAGCTGGTCGGCACAGGTTGACTACGAGCAGTACTTC; cdr3_aa: CASSWSAQVDYEQYF; d_call: NA; v_call: TRBV5-1; clone_size: NA; j_call: TRBJ2-7
cdr3_nt: TGTGCCAGCAACCGACTAGCGAATGAGCAGTTCTTC; cdr3_aa: CASNRLANEQFF; d_call: TRBD2; v_call: TRBV6-5; clone_size: NA; j_call: TRBJ2-1
cdr3_nt: TGTGCCACCAGCTCAGAAATGTTACCCCCTAATGAAAAACTGTTTTTT; cdr3_aa: CATSSEMLPPNEKLFF; d_call: NA; v_call: TRBV15; clone_size: NA; j_call: TRBJ1-4
cdr3_nt: TGTGCCAGCAGCTTAGAACTCGAAGACACAGATACGCAGTATTTT; cdr3_aa: CASSLELEDTDTQYF; d_call: NA; v_call: TRBV5-6; clone_size: NA; j_call: TRBJ2-3
cdr3_nt: TGTGCCACCAGCAGAGATTCGACTGCGGCCGGGGAGCTGTTTTTT; cdr3_aa: CATSRDSTAAGELFF; d_call: NA; v_call: TRBV15; clone_size: NA; j_call: TRBJ2-2
cdr3_nt: TGTGCCAGCGTCCCCCAAGGCGGGAGGTCGGGATACGAGCAGTACTTC; cdr3_aa: CASVPQGGRSGYEQYF; d_call: TRBD2; v_call: TRBV7-8; clone_size: NA; j_call: TRBJ2-7
cdr3_nt: TGTGCCAGCAGTTTATGGGGGAGTGGGACTAATGAAAAACTGTTTTTT; cdr3_aa: CASSLWGSGTNEKLFF; d_call: NA; v_call: TRBV28; clone_size: NA; j_call: TRBJ1-4
cdr3_nt: TGTGCCATCAGCGTGACTAGCGGGAGGGCCTCCGAGCAGTACTTC; cdr3_aa: CAISVTSGRASEQYF; d_call: TRBD2; v_call: TRBV10-3; clone_size: NA; j_call: TRBJ2-7
cdr3_nt: TGTGCCAGCAGTTTAAGGAGGGGTGGGGCTGAAGCTTTCTTT; cdr3_aa: CASSLRRGGAEAFF; d_call: NA; v_call: TRBV27; clone_size: few; j_call: TRBJ1-1
cdr3_nt: TGTGCCAGCAGCCAAAGAGGGGGGTCCCTAGCGGGAGGAGGGGGCACAGATACGCAGTATTTT; cdr3_aa: CASSQRGGSLAGGGGTDTQYF; d_call: TRBD2; v_call: TRBV3-1/TRBV3-2; clone_size: NA; j_call: TRBJ2-3
cdr3_nt: TGTGCCAGCAGCGTAGATCCCCTCGGGGCGGGAAGCTCCTACAATGAGCAGTTCTTC; cdr3_aa: CASSVDPLGAGSSYNEQFF; d_call: NA; v_call: TRBV9; clone_size: NA; j_call: TRBJ2-1
cdr3_nt: TGCGCCAGCAGTGAGTCCCCGGCGGGACAGCATGGAAACACCATATATTTT; cdr3_aa: CASSESPAGQHGNTIYF; d_call: TRBD1; v_call: TRBV10-2; clone_size: NA; j_call: TRBJ1-3
cdr3_nt: TGTGCCAGCAGTCTTCGGACAGGGGGGCTCTCACCCCTCCACTTT; cdr3_aa: CASSLRTGGLSPLHF; d_call: TRBD1; v_call: TRBV27; clone_size: NA; j_call: TRBJ1-6
cdr3_nt: TGTGCCACCAGTGAGACAGGGCTCAAGACCCAGTACTTC; cdr3_aa: CATSETGLKTQYF; d_call: TRBD1; v_call: TRBV24-1; clone_size: NA; j_call: TRBJ2-5
cdr3_nt: TGTGCCACCGATTACCTCACCGGGACTAGCGGGAGTAATGATGAGCAGTTCTTC; cdr3_aa: CATDYLTGTSGSNDEQFF; d_call: TRBD2; v_call: TRBV7-9; clone_size: NA; j_call: TRBJ2-1
cdr3_nt: TGTGCCCCCGAGGGGGGACAGGGCGTTGGCTACACCTTC; cdr3_aa: CAPEGGQGVGYTF; d_call: TRBD1; v_call: TRBV27; clone_size: NA; j_call: TRBJ1-2
cdr3_nt: TGTGCCAGCACCGGAGGGACAGGGAGTTCCTACGAGCAGTACTTC; cdr3_aa: CASTGGTGSSYEQYF; d_call: TRBD1; v_call: TRBV6-5; clone_size: NA; j_call: TRBJ2-7
cdr3_nt: TGTGCCAGTAGTATTCGGGAGCCGGCACCCCTCCACTTT; cdr3_aa: CASSIREPAPLHF; d_call: NA; v_call: TRBV19; clone_size: NA; j_call: TRBJ1-6
cdr3_nt: TGTGCCAGCAGCTTGGTGGCGAACACTGAAGCTTTCTTT; cdr3_aa: CASSLVANTEAFF; d_call: NA; v_call: TRBV5-6; clone_size: NA; j_call: TRBJ1-1
cdr3_nt: TGTGCCAGCAGCTTCCGAGAGAACACTGAAGCTTTCTTT; cdr3_aa: CASSFRENTEAFF; d_call: NA; v_call: TRBV7-8; clone_size: once; j_call: TRBJ1-1
cdr3_nt: TGTGCCAGCAGCCATCAAATGCGGGGGGGGAAAACTGAAGCTTTCTTT; cdr3_aa: CASSHQMRGGKTEAFF; d_call: NA; v_call: TRBV4-2; clone_size: NA; j_call: TRBJ1-1
cdr3_nt: TGTGCCAGCAGCCCAGGGACTCAACCTTTACTTCTCAATGAGCAGTTCTTC; cdr3_aa: CASSPGTQPLLLNEQFF; d_call: NA; v_call: TRBV14; clone_size: NA; j_call: TRBJ2-1
cdr3_nt: TGTGCCAGCAGTTCTTTGTCGTACTCCAACACTGAAGCTTTCTTT; cdr3_aa: CASSSLSYSNTEAFF; d_call: NA; v_call: TRBV28; clone_size: few; j_call: TRBJ1-1
cdr3_nt: TGTGCCAGCAGCGAGATAGCGGGAGGCTTCTACGAGCAGTACTTC; cdr3_aa: CASSEIAGGFYEQYF; d_call: TRBD2; v_call: TRBV5-6; clone_size: NA; j_call: TRBJ2-7
cdr3_nt: TGTGCCAGCAGCCCCCACAGCGGAGTTCGGTTCTTC; cdr3_aa: CASSPHSGVRFF; d_call: NA; v_call: TRBV3-1/TRBV3-2; clone_size: NA; j_call: TRBJ2-1
cdr3_nt: TGTGCCAGCAGCTCAGGACTAGCCTCCGGGAGTCGGTACGAGCAGTACTTC; cdr3_aa: CASSSGLASGSRYEQYF; d_call: TRBD2; v_call: TRBV7-2; clone_size: once; j_call: TRBJ2-7
cdr3_nt: TGCGCCAGCAGTGAGTCGTTGACTAGCGGGATGAGTAGCACCGGGGAGCTGTTTTTT; cdr3_aa: CASSESLTSGMSSTGELFF; d_call: TRBD2; v_call: TRBV10-1; clone_size: NA; j_call: TRBJ2-2
cdr3_nt: TGTGCCAGCAGTCTACTAGCGGGAGTGAACTTCTTC; cdr3_aa: CASSLLAGVNFF; d_call: TRBD2; v_call: TRBV6-5; clone_size: NA; j_call: TRBJ2-1
cdr3_nt: TGTGCCAGTAAAACCGGGGGGACAGGGGGACCCACCACTGAAGCTTTCTTT; cdr3_aa: CASKTGGTGGPTTEAFF; d_call: TRBD1; v_call: TRBV19; clone_size: NA; j_call: TRBJ1-1
cdr3_nt: TGCGCCAGCAGCTTGGTAGACAGTGATATCTCCTACAATGAGCAGTTCTTC; cdr3_aa: CASSLVDSDISYNEQFF; d_call: NA; v_call: TRBV5-1; clone_size: NA; j_call: TRBJ2-1
cdr3_nt: TGTGCATCCAGGTTCGGACTAGCGGGTTTGGATACGCAGTATTTT; cdr3_aa: CASRFGLAGLDTQYF; d_call: TRBD2; v_call: TRBV2; clone_size: NA; j_call: TRBJ2-3